Following are 13 T cell receptor beta chains from one sample sequenced in a study of shared clonotypes between healthy human individuals. Clones were sequenced by immunoSEQ multiplex PCR, and TCRdb holds only the in-frame ones, with some missing. The sample includes fewer than 600,000 clones, less than 85% seen only once; the top ten take over 10%. The sequenced sample was PBMCs. The receptors derive from a middle-aged woman in good health. Some clones in this sample may be carry-over from other donors' samples.

V is TRBV6-6 and J is TRBJ1-6; D gene uncertain. V lost 5 bases to trimming and J lost 9 bases, with 8 bases between them. The CDR3 length is 12 residues. Germline V gives CDR1 MNHNY, CDR2 SVGAGI (reference sequence). The CDR3 protein is CASSTPGSPLHF. The CDR3 bases are TGTGCCAGCAGTACCCCGGGTTCACCCCTCCACTTT.

The chain links TRBV10-1 to TRBJ2-3, with TRBD2 matching over 7 bases. Germline V gene data show CDR1 as WNHNN and CDR2 as SYGVQD (reference sequence). This CDR3 has 15 amino acids. The trim removed 0 bases at V and 4 bases at J, leaving 4 bases unmatched. The CDR3, as DNA: TGCGCCAGCAGTGAGTCGGTGGGGGGGTCAGATACGCAGTATTTT. As protein: CASSESVGGSDTQYF.

Regarding this clone: A far bigger clonotype differs at one base, so this is likely a read error. This sample includes further DNA sequences coding for the same CDR3. This rearrangement joins TRBV28 to TRBJ1-1; D may be TRBD1 (5 bases). Germline CDR1 MDHEN, CDR2 SYDVKM. The CDR3 consists of 18 residues. V was cut by 2 bases and J by 4 bases, with 23 bases left in between. CDR3 in amino acids: CASSLPTSTRGAVTEAFF. CDR3 sequence (DNA): TGTGCCAGCAGTTTACCTACTTCCACTAGGGGCGCGGTCACTGAAGCTTTCTTT.

This clone came up a few times. V gene TRBV10-3 combines with J gene TRBJ1-1; D gene unclear. Germline-derived CDR1 and CDR2 are ENHRY and SYGVKD. The ends were cut back, 2 bases at V and 11 bases at J, with 12 bases in the middle. This CDR3 is 12 amino acids long. The CDR3 nucleotides read TGTGCCATCAGTGAGCAAGCCTCAAGCGCTTTCTTT. Translation: CAISEQASSAFF.

This chain links TRBV28 with TRBJ1-5, with TRBD1 identical over 9 bases. Unmatched junction bases numbered 10, after V lost 8 bases and J lost 2 bases. This CDR3 contains 16 residues. Germline V gives CDR1 MDHEN, CDR2 SYDVKM. The CDR3 is CASDTGQGRGNQPQHF. DNA for the CDR3: TGTGCCAGCGATACGGGACAGGGACGGGGCAATCAGCCCCAGCATTTT.

There are many counts of this clone. This chain links TRBV4-1 with TRBJ1-5; D remains ambiguous. The CDR3 has 16 amino acids. The germline V gene has CDR1 MGHRA and CDR2 YSYEKL. Trimming removed 0 bases from V and 1 base from J, with 10 bases in between. The CDR3 DNA is TGCGCCAGCAGCCAAGATGGAGGTTGGAGCAATCAGCCCCAGCATTTT. It specifies CASSQDGGWSNQPQHF.

The V call is TRBV11-2, the J call TRBJ2-2; 8 bases agree with TRBD1. The CDR3 covers 14 residues. CDR1 and CDR2 from the germline V gene are SGHAT and FQNNGV. V lost 5 bases and J lost 6; bases outside the gene matches: 5. CDR3 amino acids: CASSRQGYPGELFF. For the CDR3, the DNA is TGTGCCAGCAGCCGACAGGGGTACCCCGGGGAGCTGTTTTTT.

The CDR3 sequence: CASSQEQGYQPQHF. CDR3 DNA sequence: TGCGCCAGCAGCCAAGAACAGGGATACCAGCCCCAGCATTTT. The V and J genes are TRBV4-3 and TRBJ1-5, with D perhaps matching TRBD1 (6 bases). The CDR3 runs 14 residues. Per germline, CDR1 LGHNA and CDR2 YSLEER. Trimming removed 0 bases from V and 7 bases from J, with 10 bases in between.

The chain employs TRBV11-2 and TRBJ1-2; the D is unclear. Looked up from germline, CDR1 is SGHAT and CDR2 is FQNNGV. V lost 1 base and J 6 bases, leaving 12 bases between the germline ends. This CDR3 is built from 14 residues. The CDR3 coding sequence is TGTGCCAGCAGCTTAGGTCCGGGGATGGATGGCTACACCTTC. This encodes CASSLGPGMDGYTF.

The table lists this clone with a few counts. As DNA, the CDR3 is TGTGCCAGCAGTACGGACAGGGGCAATCAGCCCCAGCATTTT. Protein sequence: CASSTDRGNQPQHF. The chain employs TRBV2 and TRBJ1-5, with 8 bases identical to TRBD1. The CDR3 is 14 residues long. J was trimmed by 2 bases and V by 5 bases; bases with no gene match: 2. The germline gives CDR1 SNHLY, CDR2 FYNNEI.

In DNA form, the CDR3 reads TGTGCCTGGAGTATGGGACAGGGGGGTTTTGTCCAAGAGACCCAGTACTTC. This encodes CAWSMGQGGFVQETQYF. This sequence joins TRBV30 and TRBJ2-5; 11 nucleotides agree with TRBD1. CDR3 length: 17 amino acids. With V trimmed by 2 bases and J by 1 base, 9 bases remained unmatched. In germline, CDR1 is GTSNPN, CDR2 SVGIG (reference sequence).

The V gene is TRBV4-1, the J gene TRBJ2-7; no firm D call. V was pared by 0 bases and J by 0 bases, with 9 bases between. Germline assignment: CDR1 MGHRA and CDR2 YSYEKL. The CDR3 is made up of 15 amino acids. CDR3 nucleotides: TGCGCCAGCAGCCAAGAGCTGGTTAGCTCCTACGAGCAGTACTTC. The encoded protein is CASSQELVSSYEQYF.

The chain is built from TRBV5-1 and TRBJ2-2, with D perhaps assigned TRBD1 or TRBD2 (6 bases each). The ends were cut back, 3 bases at V and 3 bases at J, with 9 bases in the middle. Looked up from germline, CDR1 is SGHRS and CDR2 is YFSETQ. This CDR3 spans 14 amino acids. CDR3 in amino acids: CASSSRGDTGELFF. DNA of the CDR3: TGCGCCAGCAGCTCGAGGGGGGACACCGGGGAGCTGTTTTTT.